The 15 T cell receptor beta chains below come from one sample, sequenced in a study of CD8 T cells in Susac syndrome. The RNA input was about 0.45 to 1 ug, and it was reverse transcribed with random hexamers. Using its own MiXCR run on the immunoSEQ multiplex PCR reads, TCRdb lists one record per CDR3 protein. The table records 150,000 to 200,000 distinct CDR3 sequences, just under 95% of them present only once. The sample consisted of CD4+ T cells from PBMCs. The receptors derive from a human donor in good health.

The DNA for the CDR3 is TGTGCCAGCAGATCAAATCAGCTCCCCTACGAGCAGTACTTC. Translation gives CASRSNQLPYEQYF. V usage is TRBV12-3 or TRBV12-4 and J usage is TRBJ2-7; D is uncertain. Trimming pared 6 bases from V and 2 bases from J, leaving 14 bases between. CDR3 size: 14 residues.

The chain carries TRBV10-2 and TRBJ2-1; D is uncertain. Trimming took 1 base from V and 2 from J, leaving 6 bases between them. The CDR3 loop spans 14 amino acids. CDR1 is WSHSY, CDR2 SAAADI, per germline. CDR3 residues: CASSEWVPYNEQFF. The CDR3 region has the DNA TGCGCCAGCAGTGAGTGGGTACCCTACAATGAGCAGTTCTTC.

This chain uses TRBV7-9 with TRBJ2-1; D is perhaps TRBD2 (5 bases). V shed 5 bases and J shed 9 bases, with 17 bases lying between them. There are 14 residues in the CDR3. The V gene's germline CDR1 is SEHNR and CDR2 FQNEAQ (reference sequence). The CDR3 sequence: CASSLPTRSSEQFF. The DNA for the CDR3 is TGTGCCAGCAGCCTCCCTACTAGGAGCAGTGAGCAGTTCTTC.

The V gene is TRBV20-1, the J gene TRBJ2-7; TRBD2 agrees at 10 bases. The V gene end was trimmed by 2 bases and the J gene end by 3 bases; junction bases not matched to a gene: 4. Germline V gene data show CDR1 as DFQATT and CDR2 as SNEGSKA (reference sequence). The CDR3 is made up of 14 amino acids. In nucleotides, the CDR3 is TGCAGTGCTAGAAGCCTAGCGGGGGTCTACGAGCAGTACTTC. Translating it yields CSARSLAGVYEQYF.

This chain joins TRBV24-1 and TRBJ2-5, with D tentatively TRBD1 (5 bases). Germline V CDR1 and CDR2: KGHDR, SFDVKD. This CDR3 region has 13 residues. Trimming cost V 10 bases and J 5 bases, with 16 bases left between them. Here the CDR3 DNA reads TGTGCCACTTCCCAAGGGGCTATGGAGACCCAGTACTTC. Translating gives CATSQGAMETQYF.

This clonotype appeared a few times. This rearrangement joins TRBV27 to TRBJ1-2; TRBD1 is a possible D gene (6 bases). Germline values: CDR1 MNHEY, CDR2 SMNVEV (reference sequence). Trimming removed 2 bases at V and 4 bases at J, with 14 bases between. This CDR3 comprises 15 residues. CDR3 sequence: CASSLAGGRGYGYTF. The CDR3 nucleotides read TGTGCCAGCAGTTTAGCCGGGGGGCGCGGCTATGGCTACACCTTC.

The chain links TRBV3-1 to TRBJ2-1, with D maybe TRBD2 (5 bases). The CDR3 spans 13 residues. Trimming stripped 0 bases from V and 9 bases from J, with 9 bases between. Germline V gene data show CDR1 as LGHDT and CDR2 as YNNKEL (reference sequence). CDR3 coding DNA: TGTGCCAGCAGCCAAGATTCTAGCACTGAGCAGTTCTTC. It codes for CASSQDSSTEQFF.

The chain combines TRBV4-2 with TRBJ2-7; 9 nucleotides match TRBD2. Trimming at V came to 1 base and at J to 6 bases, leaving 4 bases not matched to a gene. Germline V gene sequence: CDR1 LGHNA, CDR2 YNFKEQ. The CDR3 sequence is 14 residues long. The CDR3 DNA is TGTGCCAGCAGCCAAGCGCGCGGGGGGGCCGAGCAGTACTTC. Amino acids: CASSQARGGAEQYF.

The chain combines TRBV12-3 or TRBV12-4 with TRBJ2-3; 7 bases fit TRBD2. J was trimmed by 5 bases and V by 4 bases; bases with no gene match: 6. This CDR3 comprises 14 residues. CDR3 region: CASSSLAVLDTQYF. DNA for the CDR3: TGTGCCAGCAGTTCCCTAGCGGTGCTAGATACGCAGTATTTT.

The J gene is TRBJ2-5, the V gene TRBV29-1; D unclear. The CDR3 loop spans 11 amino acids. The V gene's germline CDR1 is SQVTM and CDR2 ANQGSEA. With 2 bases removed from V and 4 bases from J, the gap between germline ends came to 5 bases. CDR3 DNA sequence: TGCAGCGTTGAACTCGTAGAGACCCAGTACTTC. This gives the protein CSVELVETQYF.

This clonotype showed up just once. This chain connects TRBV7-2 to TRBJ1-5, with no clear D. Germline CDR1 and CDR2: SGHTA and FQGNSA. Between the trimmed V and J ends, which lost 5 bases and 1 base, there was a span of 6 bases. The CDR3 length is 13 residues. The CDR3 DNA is TGTGCCAGCAGCACACAGAGCAATCAGCCCCAGCATTTT. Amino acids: CASSTQSNQPQHF.

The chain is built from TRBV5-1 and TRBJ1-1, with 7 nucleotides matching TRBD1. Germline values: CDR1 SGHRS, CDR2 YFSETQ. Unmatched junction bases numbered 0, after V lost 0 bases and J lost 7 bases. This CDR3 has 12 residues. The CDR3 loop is CASSLGQGEAFF. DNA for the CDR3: TGCGCCAGCAGCTTGGGACAGGGTGAAGCTTTCTTT.

CDR3 sequence: CASSAQGRPETQYF. The DNA of the CDR3 is TGTGCCAGCAGCGCACAGGGAAGACCAGAGACCCAGTACTTC. This chain uses TRBV9 with TRBJ2-5; TRBD1 is a possible D gene (6 bases). With 3 bases removed from V and 4 bases from J, the gap between germline ends came to 13 bases. The CDR3 has 14 residues. Germline lookup yields CDR1 SGDLS and CDR2 YYNGEE.

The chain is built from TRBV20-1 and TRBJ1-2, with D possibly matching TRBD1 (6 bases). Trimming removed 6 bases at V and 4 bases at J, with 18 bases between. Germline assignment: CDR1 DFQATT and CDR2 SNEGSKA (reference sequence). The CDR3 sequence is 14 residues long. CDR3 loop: CSAARMGGRYGYTF. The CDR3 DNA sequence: TGCAGTGCCGCCCGGATGGGGGGCCGCTATGGCTACACCTTC.

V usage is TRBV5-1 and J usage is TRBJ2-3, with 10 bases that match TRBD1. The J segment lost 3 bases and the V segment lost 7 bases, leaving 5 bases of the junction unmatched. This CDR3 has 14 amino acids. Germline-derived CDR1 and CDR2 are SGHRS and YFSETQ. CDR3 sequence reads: CASLLGQGTDTQYF. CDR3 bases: TGCGCCAGCCTCCTGGGACAGGGGACAGATACGCAGTATTTT.